Detailed here is one TCR beta chain. What it recognizes is unknown. This specimen comes from a study of cytomegalovirus exposure and HLA in healthy donors. Study as a whole: There were tens of millions of unique TCRs (from HLA-typed donors) in an early data release. General study findings and limits: Among immune exposure information, only CMV serostatus was available.

The CDR3 is made up of 14 amino acids. Trimming took off 6 bases at V and 3 bases at J, with 11 bases between the two ends. In germline, CDR1 is MNHEY, CDR2 SVGAGI. Vbeta (60) and Jbeta (13) primers were used in the PCR. As originally analysed: Approximately 10 million shared chains were among about 80 million unique TCR beta chains counted in a later analysis. TCRdb keeps only in-frame clones here, not all; method: immunoSEQ multiplex PCR. Clonal size and the V and J genes are those of that table, whereas D and trimming came from the DNA. The sample totals around 97,000 clones. The chain has TRBV6-5 and TRBJ2-2; D ambiguous. The source is a man aged 35-49 years in good health and CMV-seronegative. Sequenced sample: PBMCs. CDR3 in amino acids: CASSKNTDTGELFF. The DNA of the CDR3 is TGTGCCAGCAGCAAAAATACAGACACCGGGGAGCTGTTTTTT.